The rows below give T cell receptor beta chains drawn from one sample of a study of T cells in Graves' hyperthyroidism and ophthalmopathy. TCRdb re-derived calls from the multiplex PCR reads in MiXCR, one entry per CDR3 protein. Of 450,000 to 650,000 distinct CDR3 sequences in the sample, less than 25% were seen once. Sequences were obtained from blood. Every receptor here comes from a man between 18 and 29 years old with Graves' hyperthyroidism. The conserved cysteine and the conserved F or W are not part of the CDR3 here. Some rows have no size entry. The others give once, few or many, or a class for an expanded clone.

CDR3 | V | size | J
ASSLDPSGPEAF | TRBV11-2 | many | TRBJ1-1
ASSVPGGETQY | TRBV9 | many | TRBJ2-5
ASSLRAGVHEQY | TRBV12-3/TRBV12-4 | . | TRBJ2-7
ASSTLPGHGGGGYT | TRBV18 | few | TRBJ1-2
ATSDSAAQGAGELF | TRBV24-1 | many | TRBJ2-2
ASSPLEGNGYT | TRBV2 | . | TRBJ1-2
ASSPRRGMSQY | TRBV18 | . | TRBJ2-5
ASRQGSNQPQH | TRBV6-5 | many | TRBJ1-5
ASSLQGAVKGTEAF | TRBV5-1 | many | TRBJ1-1
ASSVRDTGELF | TRBV9 | many | TRBJ2-2
ASSLGDSSYT | TRBV12-3/TRBV12-4 | many | TRBJ1-2
ASSQDFGTGREGYT | TRBV4-1 | few | TRBJ1-2
ASSPSRDREFNQPQH | TRBV11-1 | many | TRBJ1-5
ASSALGQGARGNQPQH | TRBV28 | many | TRBJ1-5
ASRPGTEYGYT | TRBV6-2/TRBV6-3 | . | TRBJ1-2
ASSPVAGEGETQY | TRBV18 | . | TRBJ2-5
ASSQGGTYNSPLH | TRBV14 | . | TRBJ1-6
ASSFGEGANTEAF | TRBV11-2 | many | TRBJ1-1
SVEQGYGYT | TRBV29-1 | many | TRBJ1-2
ASSWWGAGNQPQH | TRBV27 | . | TRBJ1-5
ASSYRGFSPLH | TRBV3-1 | few | TRBJ1-6
ASSQLARGEQY | TRBV19 | . | TRBJ2-7
ASRGPGVLYEQY | TRBV12-3/TRBV12-4 | . | TRBJ2-7
ASSLTGDNYGYT | TRBV27 | many | TRBJ1-2
ASRAGTGWFDEQY | TRBV7-6 | many | TRBJ2-7
ASSYERGVYNEQF | TRBV6-5 | . | TRBJ2-1
ASRGWKVGETQY | TRBV6-5 | many | TRBJ2-5
ASSLVPPGVNTGELF | TRBV12-3/TRBV12-4 | many | TRBJ2-2
ASSLFEETGVNEQY | TRBV5-1 | . | TRBJ2-7
ASSFRDRGRGGA | TRBV3-1 | many | TRBJ1-2
ASRLRQGDEQY | TRBV28 | many | TRBJ2-7